Presented here are 2 T cell receptor beta chains from one specimen sequenced in a study of T cell responses to AZD1222 COVID-19 vaccine. Some clones are missing from TCRdb's copy, which holds only in-frame ones; the method was immunoSEQ multiplex PCR. This sample carries about 67,000 clones, around 84% of them seen once, and the ten largest clones take 21%. Sample: peripheral blood, taken on day 0 of AZD1222 vaccination. Receptors originate from an adult in good health.

The chain carries TRBV27 and TRBJ1-2; a weak D match, TRBD1 (6 bases). The CDR3 sequence is 13 residues long. Looked up from germline, CDR1 is MNHEY and CDR2 is SMNVEV (reference sequence). The ends were cut back, 2 bases at V and 10 bases at J, with 14 bases in the middle. CDR3 in amino acids: CASSLVLGGFYTF. In DNA form, the CDR3 reads TGTGCCAGCAGTTTAGTTCTGGGGGGCTTCTACACCTTC.

The chain is built from TRBV30 and TRBJ1-2, with 7 bases fitting TRBD1. Germline V gene lookup returns CDR1 GTSNPN and CDR2 SVGIG (reference sequence). The V and J ends lost 5 bases and 2 bases, in that order; junction bases with no gene match: 5. CDR3 length equals 13 residues. The CDR3 nucleotides read TGTGCCTGGGCATCACAGGGGAACTATGGCTACACCTTC. Amino acids: CAWASQGNYGYTF.